Below, 23 T cell receptor beta chains from the same sample are listed, as sequenced in a study of shared clonotypes between healthy human individuals. Assay: immunoSEQ multiplex PCR; the TCRdb copy retains only in-frame clones and omits some. In the table there are some 1 million clones, about three quarters of which are singletons. Sequencing input: memory CD4+ T cells sorted from blood. Subset defined: CD45RA-negative fraction. These receptors were collected from a man aged 18 to 35 in good health.

The gene calls are TRBV13 and TRBJ1-1; 8 bases match TRBD1. The trim removed 5 bases at V and 1 base at J, leaving 6 bases unmatched. This CDR3 has 15 residues. In germline, CDR1 is PRHDT, CDR2 FYEKMQ (reference sequence). CDR3 amino acids: CASSTAGGRNTEAFF. CDR3 coding DNA: TGTGCCAGCAGCACAGCAGGGGGCCGGAACACTGAAGCTTTCTTT.

The chain employs TRBV6-8 and TRBJ2-3; D possibly uses TRBD1 or TRBD2 (6 bases each). The CDR3 is made up of 15 amino acids. Per germline, CDR1 MNHGY and CDR2 SAAAGT. The V and J ends lost 6 bases and 0 bases respectively, with 13 bases between them. The CDR3 DNA sequence: TGTGCCAGCAGGGCGGGGACACCTAGCACAGATACGCAGTATTTT. Its translation: CASRAGTPSTDTQYF.

The chain carries TRBV10-3 and TRBJ2-5, with TRBD1 matching 10 bases. With V trimmed by 6 bases and J by 4 bases, 14 bases remained unmatched. This CDR3 has 17 amino acids. Per the germline V gene, CDR1 is ENHRY and CDR2 is SYGVKD. The CDR3 DNA reads as TGTGCCATCAGAGAGGACAGGGGGAATTATTGGGGAGAGACCCAGTACTTC. Protein: CAIREDRGNYWGETQYF.

This clone showed up just a few times. The chain combines TRBV19 with TRBJ2-3; 8 nucleotides line up with TRBD2. The CDR3 is 16 amino acids. Germline trimming cut 5 bases from V and 0 bases from J; bases unmatched to any gene: 7. Germline V gives CDR1 LNHDA, CDR2 SQIVND (reference sequence). The CDR3 loop is CASSVIAGTSTDTQYF. CDR3 DNA: TGTGCCAGTAGTGTCATAGCGGGAACTAGCACAGATACGCAGTATTTT.

The chain carries TRBV2 and TRBJ2-7; TRBD2 agrees at 10 bases. With V trimmed by 8 bases and J by 0 bases, 4 bases remained unmatched. The CDR3 is 14 residues long. CDR1 SNHLY and CDR2 FYNNEI come from the germline V gene. The CDR3: CASLRTSGSYEQYF. The CDR3 bases are TGTGCCAGCCTCAGGACTAGCGGCTCCTACGAGCAGTACTTC.

The chain has TRBV5-6 and TRBJ2-7; D is undetermined. Per germline, CDR1 SGHDT and CDR2 YYEEEE. Trimming removed 2 bases at V and 5 bases at J, with 17 bases between. The CDR3 loop spans 15 amino acids. The CDR3 reads CASSFGRNRNNEQYF. In nucleotides, the CDR3 is TGTGCCAGCAGCTTCGGACGGAATCGGAACAACGAGCAGTACTTC.

This clone was found a few times. This sample also contains other DNA sequences that code for the same CDR3. This rearrangement joins TRBV5-1 to TRBJ2-7; 8 positions agree with TRBD1. This CDR3 contains 14 residues. Germline CDR1 and CDR2: SGHRS and YFSETQ. Germline trimming cut 3 bases from V and 2 bases from J; bases unmatched to any gene: 4. The CDR3 DNA follows: TGCGCCAGCAGCTCAGGACAGGGACCCTACGAGCAGTACTTC. It specifies CASSSGQGPYEQYF.

The gene calls are TRBV30 and TRBJ1-5, with 9 bases lining up with TRBD1. CDR1 and CDR2 (germline): GTSNPN, SVGIG (reference sequence). This CDR3 contains 15 residues. Unmatched junction bases numbered 9, after V lost 3 bases and J lost 6 bases. The CDR3: CAWSLGDRAGQPQHF. CDR3 nucleotides: TGTGCCTGGAGCCTGGGGGACAGGGCAGGTCAGCCCCAGCATTTT.

This clone was picked up one time. This chain connects TRBV19 to TRBJ1-5, with D unresolved. The germline V gene encodes CDR1 LNHDA and CDR2 SQIVND (reference sequence). The CDR3 has 14 amino acids. V lost 3 bases, J lost 2 bases, and 8 bases lay in between. The CDR3: CASSISTGNQPQHF. CDR3 sequence (DNA): TGTGCCAGTAGTATCAGTACAGGCAATCAGCCCCAGCATTTT.

The chain has TRBV5-1 and TRBJ2-7; D ambiguous. CDR1 SGHRS and CDR2 YFSETQ come from the germline V gene. The length of the CDR3 is 12 residues. Between the trimmed V and J ends, which lost 0 bases and 5 bases, there was a span of 6 bases. DNA for the CDR3: TGCGCCAGCAGCTTGGGACTCCACGAGCAGTACTTC. Translation gives CASSLGLHEQYF.

V is TRBV2 and J is TRBJ1-1; D call uncertain. CDR1 is SNHLY and CDR2 is FYNNEI in the germline V gene. The CDR3 spans 12 residues. The ends were cut back, 6 bases at V and 7 bases at J, with 12 bases in the middle. CDR3 protein: CASSRTGVEAFF. The CDR3, as DNA: TGTGCCAGCAGCCGGACTGGCGTTGAAGCTTTCTTT.

V is TRBV2 and J is TRBJ2-7, with 8 nucleotides matching TRBD1. Per the germline V gene, CDR1 is SNHLY and CDR2 is FYNNEI. The CDR3 spans 14 residues. With V trimmed by 4 bases and J by 9 bases, 11 bases remained unmatched. In DNA, the CDR3 is TGTGCCAGCAGTGTGGACAGGGCGGCCCCGGGGCAGTACTTC. Translation gives CASSVDRAAPGQYF.

As concerns this clone: Other DNA sequences in the sample encode the same CDR3. CDR3 protein: CSAAQETQYF. DNA of the CDR3: TGCAGTGCCGCCCAAGAGACCCAGTACTTC. V usage is TRBV20-1 and J usage is TRBJ2-5, with D uncertain. Germline assignment: CDR1 DFQATT and CDR2 SNEGSKA (reference sequence). The CDR3 loop spans 10 amino acids. With 6 bases removed from V and 1 base from J, the gap between germline ends came to 3 bases.

This clone was found a few times. V gene TRBV14 combines with J gene TRBJ2-3; D gene ambiguous. The CDR3 has 14 residues. CDR1 and CDR2 (germline): SGHDN, FVKESK. Trimming shortened V by 0 bases and J by 5 bases, and 9 bases separated the two germline ends. CDR3 sequence (DNA): TGTGCCAGCAGCCAAGACCAAGTAGAAGATACGCAGTATTTT. It specifies CASSQDQVEDTQYF. The full variable domain, in which reference TRBV14 and TRBJ2-3 provide the parts outside the CDR3, is EAGVTQFPSHSVIEKGQTVTLRCDPISGHDNLYWYRRVMGKEIKFLLHFVKESKQDESGMPNNRFLAERTGGTYSTLKVQPAELEDSGVYFCASSQDQVEDTQYFGPGTRLTVL.

This clone occurred a few times. Other nucleotide sequences in the sample specify the same CDR3. The rearrangement uses TRBV9 and TRBJ2-1, with 9 bases aligning to TRBD1. The CDR3 spans 15 residues. From germline, CDR1 is SGDLS and CDR2 YYNGEE. Trimming took 3 bases from V and 4 from J; bases not matched to a gene: 5. The CDR3 sequence is CASSAGQGLYNEQFF. In nucleotides, the CDR3 is TGTGCCAGCAGCGCAGGACAGGGGCTTTACAATGAGCAGTTCTTC. The complete variable domain, with remaining parts taken from reference TRBV9 and TRBJ2-1, reads DSGVTQTPKHLITATGQRVTLRCSPRSGDLSVYWYQQSLDQGLQFLIQYYNGEERAKGNILERFSAQQFPDLHSELNLSSLELGDSALYFCASSAGQGLYNEQFFGPGTRLTVL.

The V and J genes are TRBV11-2 and TRBJ2-2, with D possibly TRBD2 on 7 matching bases. V lost 5 bases and J 7 bases, leaving 29 bases between the germline ends. The CDR3 extends over 19 amino acids. CDR1 and CDR2 (germline): SGHAT, FQNNGV. The CDR3 spells CASSPRGGGGSSSGGELFF. The CDR3 nucleotides read TGTGCCAGCAGCCCTCGTGGGGGAGGGGGATCGTCAAGCGGCGGGGAGCTGTTTTTT.

This chain connects TRBV28 to TRBJ1-4, with D possibly being TRBD1 (5 bases). The CDR3 length is 14 residues. Germline CDR1 is MDHEN and CDR2 is SYDVKM. Trimming took off 4 bases at V and 6 bases at J, with 12 bases between the two ends. The CDR3 sequence: CASSSGQTHEKLFF. CDR3 bases: TGTGCCAGCAGTTCCGGACAAACCCATGAAAAACTGTTTTTT.

This clone has a handful of counts. The gene calls are TRBV9 and TRBJ2-2; TRBD2 matches at 11 bases. With V trimmed by 0 bases and J by 5 bases, 6 bases remained unmatched. This CDR3 has 17 residues. Germline V gene data show CDR1 as SGDLS and CDR2 as YYNGEE. In nucleotides, the CDR3 is TGTGCCAGCAGCGTAGGTGGGGGGACTAGCGGTACCGGGGAGCTGTTTTTT. The encoded protein is CASSVGGGTSGTGELFF. Supplemented by reference TRBV9 and TRBJ2-2, the full variable domain reads DSGVTQTPKHLITATGQRVTLRCSPRSGDLSVYWYQQSLDQGLQFLIQYYNGEERAKGNILERFSAQQFPDLHSELNLSSLELGDSALYFCASSVGGGTSGTGELFFGEGSRLTVL.

This clone has only a few counts. The chain carries TRBV2 and TRBJ2-7; TRBD2 is a possible D gene (5 bases). This CDR3 comprises 14 residues. Trimming removed 2 bases at V and 6 bases at J, with 14 bases between. The germline V gene encodes CDR1 SNHLY and CDR2 FYNNEI. CDR3 region: CASSERRAPVEQYF. The DNA of the CDR3 is TGTGCCAGCAGTGAACGGCGGGCACCCGTCGAGCAGTACTTC.

J is TRBJ2-3 and V is TRBV25-1, with 7 bases fitting TRBD2. Germline trimming cut 2 bases from V and 2 bases from J; bases unmatched to any gene: 4. Germline V gene data show CDR1 as MGHDK and CDR2 as SYGVNS. The CDR3 runs 15 residues. This CDR3 reads CASSEMTSTTDTQYF. CDR3 DNA: TGTGCCAGCAGTGAAATGACTAGCACCACAGATACGCAGTATTTT.

J is TRBJ2-5 and V is TRBV30, with 7 bases aligning to TRBD2. The end of the DNA is better explained by TRBJ2-7, so the J call may be wrong. Germline V gene lookup returns CDR1 GTSNPN and CDR2 SVGIG (reference sequence). There are 16 residues in the CDR3. For the CDR3, the DNA is TGTGCCTGGAGTGTACCAACTGCTAGCGGATCCTACGAGCAGTACTTC. Translated: CAWSVPTASGSYEQYF.

The chain is built from TRBV28 and TRBJ2-5; no clear D gene. The CDR3 is 12 residues long. The V gene's germline CDR1 is MDHEN and CDR2 SYDVKM. Trimming took 1 base from V and 5 from J, leaving 5 bases between them. The CDR3 nucleotides read TGTGCCAGCAGTTTATTAACGGAGACCCAGTACTTC. As protein: CASSLLTETQYF.

A remark on this clone: Other DNA sequences of this sample code for an identical CDR3. This chain's CDR3 is CASSQPDRVGGYTF. As DNA, the CDR3 is TGCGCCAGCAGCCAACCGGACAGGGTCGGGGGCTACACCTTC. The V and J genes are TRBV4-1 and TRBJ1-2; 8 bases fit TRBD1. The V gene's germline CDR1 is MGHRA and CDR2 YSYEKL. The CDR3 has 14 amino acids. With 2 bases clipped from V and 8 bases from J, the junction kept 7 bases outside the gene matches.